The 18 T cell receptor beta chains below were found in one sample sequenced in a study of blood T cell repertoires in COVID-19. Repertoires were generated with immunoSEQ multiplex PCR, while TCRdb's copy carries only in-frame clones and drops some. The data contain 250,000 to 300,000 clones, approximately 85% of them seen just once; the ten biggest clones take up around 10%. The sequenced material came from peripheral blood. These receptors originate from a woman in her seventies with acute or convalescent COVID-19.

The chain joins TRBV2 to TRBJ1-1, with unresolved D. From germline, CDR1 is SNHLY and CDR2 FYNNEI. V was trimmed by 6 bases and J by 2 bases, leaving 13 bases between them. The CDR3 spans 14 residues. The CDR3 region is CASRENTGNTEAFF. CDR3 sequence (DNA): TGTGCCAGCAGGGAAAACACGGGTAACACTGAAGCTTTCTTT.

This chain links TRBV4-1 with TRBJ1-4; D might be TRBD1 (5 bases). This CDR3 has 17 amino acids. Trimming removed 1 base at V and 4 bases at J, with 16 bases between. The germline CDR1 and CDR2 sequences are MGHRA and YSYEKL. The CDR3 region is CASSQGLFSGDNEKLFF. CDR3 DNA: TGCGCCAGCAGCCAAGGACTTTTTTCGGGGGATAATGAAAAACTGTTTTTT.

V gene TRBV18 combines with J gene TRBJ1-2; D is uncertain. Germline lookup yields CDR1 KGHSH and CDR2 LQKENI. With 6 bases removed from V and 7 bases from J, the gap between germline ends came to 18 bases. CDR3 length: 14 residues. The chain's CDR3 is CASSLQTESGGYTF. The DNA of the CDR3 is TGTGCCAGCTCCCTTCAGACTGAGTCGGGTGGCTACACCTTC. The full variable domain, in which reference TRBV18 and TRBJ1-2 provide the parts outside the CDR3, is NAGVMQNPRHLVRRRGQEARLRCSPMKGHSHVYWYRQLPEEGLKFMVYLQKENIIDESGMPKERFSAEFPKEGPSILRIQQVVRGDSAAYFCASSLQTESGGYTFGSGTRLTVV.

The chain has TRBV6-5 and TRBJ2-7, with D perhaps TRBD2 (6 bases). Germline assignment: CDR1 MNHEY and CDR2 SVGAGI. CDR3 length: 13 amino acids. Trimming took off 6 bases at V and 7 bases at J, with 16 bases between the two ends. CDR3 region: CASRRRLVGEQYF. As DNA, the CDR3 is TGTGCCAGCAGGCGAAGACTAGTCGGGGAGCAGTACTTC.

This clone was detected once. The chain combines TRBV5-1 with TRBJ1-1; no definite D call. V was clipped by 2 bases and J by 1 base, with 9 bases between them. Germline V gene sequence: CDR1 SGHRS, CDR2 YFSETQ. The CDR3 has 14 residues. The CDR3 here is CASSFRESNTEAFF. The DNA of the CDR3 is TGCGCCAGCAGCTTTAGGGAGTCGAACACTGAAGCTTTCTTT.

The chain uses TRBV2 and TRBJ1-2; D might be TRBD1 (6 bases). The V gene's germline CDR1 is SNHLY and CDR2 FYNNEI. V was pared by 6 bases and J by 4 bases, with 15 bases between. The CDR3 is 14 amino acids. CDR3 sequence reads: CASRGGAGGYGYTF. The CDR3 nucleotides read TGTGCCAGCAGAGGGGGGGCCGGGGGCTATGGCTACACCTTC.

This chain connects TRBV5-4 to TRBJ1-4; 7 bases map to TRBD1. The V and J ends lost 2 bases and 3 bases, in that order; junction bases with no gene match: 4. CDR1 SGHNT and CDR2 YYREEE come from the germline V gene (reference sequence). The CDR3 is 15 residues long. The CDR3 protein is CASSFDQGANEKLFF. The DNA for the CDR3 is TGTGCCAGCAGCTTTGACCAGGGGGCTAATGAAAAACTGTTTTTT.

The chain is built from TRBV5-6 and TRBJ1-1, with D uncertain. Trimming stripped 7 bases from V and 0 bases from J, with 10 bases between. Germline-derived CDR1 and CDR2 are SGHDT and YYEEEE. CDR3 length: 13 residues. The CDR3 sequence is CASGGILNTEAFF. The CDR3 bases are TGTGCCAGCGGAGGGATTCTGAACACTGAAGCTTTCTTT.

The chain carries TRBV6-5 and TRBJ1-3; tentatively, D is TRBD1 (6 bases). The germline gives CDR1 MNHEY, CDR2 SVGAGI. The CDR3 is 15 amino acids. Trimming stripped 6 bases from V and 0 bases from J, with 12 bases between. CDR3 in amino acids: CASRPTGYSGNTIYF. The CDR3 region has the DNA TGTGCCAGCAGGCCCACAGGGTACTCTGGAAACACCATATATTTT.

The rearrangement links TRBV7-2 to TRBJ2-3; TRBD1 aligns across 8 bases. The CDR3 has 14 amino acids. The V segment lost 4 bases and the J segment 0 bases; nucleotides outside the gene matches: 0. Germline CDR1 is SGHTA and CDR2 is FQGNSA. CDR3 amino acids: CASSWDRSTDTQYF. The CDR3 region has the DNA TGTGCCAGCAGCTGGGACAGGAGCACAGATACGCAGTATTTT.

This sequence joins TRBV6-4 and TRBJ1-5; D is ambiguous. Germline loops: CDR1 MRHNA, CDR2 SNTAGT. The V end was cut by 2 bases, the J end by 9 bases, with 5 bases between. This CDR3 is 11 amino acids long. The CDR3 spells CASSDVRPQHF. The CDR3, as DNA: TGTGCCAGCAGTGACGTGCGGCCCCAGCATTTT.

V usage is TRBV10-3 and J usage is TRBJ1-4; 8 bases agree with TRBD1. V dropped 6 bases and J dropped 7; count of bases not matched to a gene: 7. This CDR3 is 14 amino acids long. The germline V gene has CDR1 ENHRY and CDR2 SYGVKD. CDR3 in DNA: TGTGCCATCAGGGGGACAGGCCGGGGTGAAAAACTGTTTTTT. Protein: CAIRGTGRGEKLFF.

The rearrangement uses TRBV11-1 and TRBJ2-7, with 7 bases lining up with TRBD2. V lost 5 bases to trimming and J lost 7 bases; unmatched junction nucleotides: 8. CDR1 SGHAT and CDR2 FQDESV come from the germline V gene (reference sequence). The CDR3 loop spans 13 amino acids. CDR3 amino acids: CASSPGRGGEQYF. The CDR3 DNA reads TGTGCCAGCAGCCCGGGGAGGGGAGGGGAGCAGTACTTC. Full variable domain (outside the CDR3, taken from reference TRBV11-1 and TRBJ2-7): EAEVAQSPRYKITEKSQAVAFWCDPISGHATLYWYRQILGQGPELLVQFQDESVVDDSQLPKDRFSAERLKGVDSTLKIQPAELGDSAMYLCASSPGRGGEQYFGPGTRLTVT.

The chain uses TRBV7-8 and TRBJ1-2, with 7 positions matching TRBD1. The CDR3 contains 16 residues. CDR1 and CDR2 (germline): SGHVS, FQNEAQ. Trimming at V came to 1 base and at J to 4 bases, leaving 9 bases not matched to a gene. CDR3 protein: CASSLVYPGTAYGYTF. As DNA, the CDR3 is TGTGCCAGCAGCTTAGTCTACCCCGGGACAGCCTATGGCTACACCTTC. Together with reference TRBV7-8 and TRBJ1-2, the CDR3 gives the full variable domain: GAGVSQSPRYKVAKRGQDVALRCDPISGHVSLFWYQQALGQGPEFLTYFQNEAQLDKSGLPSDRFFAERPEGSVSTLKIQRTQQEDSAVYLCASSLVYPGTAYGYTFGSGTRLTVV.

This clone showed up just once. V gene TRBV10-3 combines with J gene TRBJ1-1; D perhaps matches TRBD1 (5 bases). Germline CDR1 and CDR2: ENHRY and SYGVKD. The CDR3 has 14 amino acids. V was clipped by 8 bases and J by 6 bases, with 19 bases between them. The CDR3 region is CAIVAGTRTSEAFF. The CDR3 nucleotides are TGTGCCATCGTGGCGGGGACCCGGACGTCTGAAGCTTTCTTT.

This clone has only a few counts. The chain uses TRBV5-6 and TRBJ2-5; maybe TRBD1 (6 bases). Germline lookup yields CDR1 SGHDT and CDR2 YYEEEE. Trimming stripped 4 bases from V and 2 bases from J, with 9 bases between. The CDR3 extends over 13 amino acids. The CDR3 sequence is CASSLGQQETQYF. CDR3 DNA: TGTGCCAGCAGCCTTGGACAGCAAGAGACCCAGTACTTC.

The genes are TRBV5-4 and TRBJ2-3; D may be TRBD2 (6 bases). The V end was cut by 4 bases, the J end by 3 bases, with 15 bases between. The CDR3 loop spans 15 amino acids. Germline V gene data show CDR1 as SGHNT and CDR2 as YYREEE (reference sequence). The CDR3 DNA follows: TGTGCCAGCAGCGCGGGGACCACACCTACAGATACGCAGTATTTT. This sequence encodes CASSAGTTPTDTQYF.

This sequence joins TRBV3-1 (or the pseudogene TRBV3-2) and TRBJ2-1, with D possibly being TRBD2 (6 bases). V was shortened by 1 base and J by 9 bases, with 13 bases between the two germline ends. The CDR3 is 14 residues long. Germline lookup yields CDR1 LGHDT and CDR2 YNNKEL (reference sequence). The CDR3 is CASSQGSGGREQFF. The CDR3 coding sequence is TGTGCCAGCAGCCAAGGGAGCGGAGGGCGTGAGCAGTTCTTC.